This TCR beta chain was observed in a study of blood T cells in healthy people across ages. Study-wide points: Per-million-T-cell TCR beta diversity fell roughly linearly with age.

Using a J-beta primer mix together with a sample-barcoded 5' primer, a second PCR was run for about 6 to 12 cycles. TCRdb reanalysed the 5' RACE reads using MiXCR and keeps one entry per CDR3 protein. This table has some 760,000 distinct CDR3 sequences, about 25% appearing once. The CDR3 runs to 14 residues. Trimming removed 3 bases from V and 0 bases from J, with 8 bases in between. Note on this clonotype: Its antigen is unidentified.

Another study also made use of these data, one on T cells of mothers and their children. According to that study: Donation came from a few healthy Caucasian mothers together with their six children.

Sequencing used blood. The chain combines TRBV12-3 or TRBV12-4 with TRBJ1-2; D ambiguous. The TCR sequence derives from a boy aged 5-17 years in good health. CDR3 residues: CASSLEVANYGYTF. The CDR3 nucleotides read TGTGCCAGCAGTTTGGAAGTAGCTAACTATGGCTACACCTTC.